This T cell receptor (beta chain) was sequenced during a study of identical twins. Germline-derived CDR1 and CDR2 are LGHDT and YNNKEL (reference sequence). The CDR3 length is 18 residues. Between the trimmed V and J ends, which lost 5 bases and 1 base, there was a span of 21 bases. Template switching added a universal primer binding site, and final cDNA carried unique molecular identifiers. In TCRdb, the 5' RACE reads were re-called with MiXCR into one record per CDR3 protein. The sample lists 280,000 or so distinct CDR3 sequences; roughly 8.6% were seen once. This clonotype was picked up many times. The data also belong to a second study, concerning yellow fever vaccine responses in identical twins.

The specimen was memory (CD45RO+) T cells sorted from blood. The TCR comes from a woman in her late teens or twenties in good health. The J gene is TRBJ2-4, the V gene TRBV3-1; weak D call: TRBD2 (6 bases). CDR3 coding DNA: TGTGCCAGCAGCAAAGCCGGAGGGGCGCGGTGGGCCAAAAACATTCAGTACTTC. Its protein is CASSKAGGARWAKNIQYF.